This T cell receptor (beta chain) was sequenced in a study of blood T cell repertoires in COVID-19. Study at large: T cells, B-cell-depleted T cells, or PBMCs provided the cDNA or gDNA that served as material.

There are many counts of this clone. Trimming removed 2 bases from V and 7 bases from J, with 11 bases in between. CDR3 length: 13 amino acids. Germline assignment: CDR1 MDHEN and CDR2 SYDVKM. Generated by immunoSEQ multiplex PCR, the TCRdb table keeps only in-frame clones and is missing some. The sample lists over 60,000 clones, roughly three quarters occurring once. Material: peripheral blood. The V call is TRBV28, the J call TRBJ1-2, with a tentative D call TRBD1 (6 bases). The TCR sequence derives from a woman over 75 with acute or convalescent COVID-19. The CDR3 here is CASSLRDIGGYTF. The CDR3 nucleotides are TGTGCCAGCAGTTTACGGGACATCGGTGGCTACACCTTC.